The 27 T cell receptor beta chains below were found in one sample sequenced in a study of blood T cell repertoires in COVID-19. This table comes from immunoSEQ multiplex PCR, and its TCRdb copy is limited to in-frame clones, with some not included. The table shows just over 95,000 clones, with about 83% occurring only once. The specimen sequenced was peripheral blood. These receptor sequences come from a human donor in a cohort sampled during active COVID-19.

CDR3: CASSFGQGAGGYTF. The CDR3 DNA reads TGTGCCAGCAGCTTCGGACAGGGGGCGGGTGGCTACACCTTC. The gene calls are TRBV5-6 and TRBJ1-2, with 11 bases aligning to TRBD1. J lost 7 bases, V lost 2 bases, and 4 bases had no gene match. Germline V gives CDR1 SGHDT, CDR2 YYEEEE. This CDR3 region has 14 residues.

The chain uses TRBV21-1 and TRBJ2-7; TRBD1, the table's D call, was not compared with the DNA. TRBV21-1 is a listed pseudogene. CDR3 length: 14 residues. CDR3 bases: TGTGCCAGCACCCTAGGGGGAACCTCCTACGAGCAGTACTTC. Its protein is CASTLGGTSYEQYF.

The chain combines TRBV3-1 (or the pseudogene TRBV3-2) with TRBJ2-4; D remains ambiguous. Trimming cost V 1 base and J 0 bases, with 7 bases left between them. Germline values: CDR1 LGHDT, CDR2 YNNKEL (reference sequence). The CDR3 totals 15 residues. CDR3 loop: CASSQASGAKNIQYF. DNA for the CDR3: TGTGCCAGCAGCCAAGCCAGTGGAGCCAAAAACATTCAGTACTTC.

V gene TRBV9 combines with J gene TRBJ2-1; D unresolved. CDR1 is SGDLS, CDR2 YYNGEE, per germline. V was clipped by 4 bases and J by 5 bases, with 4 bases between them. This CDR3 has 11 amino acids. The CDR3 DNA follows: TGTGCCAGCAGCCCCAACAATGAGCAGTTCTTC. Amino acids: CASSPNNEQFF.

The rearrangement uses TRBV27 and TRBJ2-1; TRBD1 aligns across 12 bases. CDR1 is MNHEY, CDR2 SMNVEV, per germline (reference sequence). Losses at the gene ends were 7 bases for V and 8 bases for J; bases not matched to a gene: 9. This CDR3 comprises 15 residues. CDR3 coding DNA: TGTGCCAGCAATCCTTTGGGACAGGGGGCCGATGAGCAGTTCTTC. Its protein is CASNPLGQGADEQFF.

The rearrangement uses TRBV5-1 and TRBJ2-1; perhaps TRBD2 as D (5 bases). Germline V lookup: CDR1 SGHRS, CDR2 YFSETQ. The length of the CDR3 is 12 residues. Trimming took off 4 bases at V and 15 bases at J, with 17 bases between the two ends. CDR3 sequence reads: CASSPHGERLFF. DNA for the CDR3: TGCGCCAGCAGCCCCCACGGGGAGAGACTGTTCTTC.

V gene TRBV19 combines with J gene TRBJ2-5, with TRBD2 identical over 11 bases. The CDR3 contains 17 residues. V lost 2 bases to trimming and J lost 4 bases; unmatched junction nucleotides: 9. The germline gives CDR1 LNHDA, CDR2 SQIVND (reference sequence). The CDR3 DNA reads TGTGCCAGTAGTATACCGCGTTTAGCGGGAGGGGGAGAGACCCAGTACTTC. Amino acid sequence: CASSIPRLAGGGETQYF. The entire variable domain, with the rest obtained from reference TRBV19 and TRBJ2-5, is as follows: DGGITQSPKYLFRKEGQNVTLSCEQNLNHDAMYWYRQDPGQGLRLIYYSQIVNDFQKGDIAEGYSVSREKKESFPLTVTSAQKNPTAFYLCASSIPRLAGGGETQYFGPGTRLLVL.

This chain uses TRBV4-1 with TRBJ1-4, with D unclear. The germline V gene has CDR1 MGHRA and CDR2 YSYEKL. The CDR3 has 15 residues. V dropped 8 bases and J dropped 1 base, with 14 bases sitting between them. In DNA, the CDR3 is TGCGCCAGCGGAGGACGCGGGCTAACTAATGAAAAACTGTTTTTT. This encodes CASGGRGLTNEKLFF.

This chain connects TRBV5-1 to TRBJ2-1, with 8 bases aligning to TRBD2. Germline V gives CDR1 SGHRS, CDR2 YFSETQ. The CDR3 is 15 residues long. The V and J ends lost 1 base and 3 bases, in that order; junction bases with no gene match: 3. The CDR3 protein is CASSLRTSGYNEQFF. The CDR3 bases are TGCGCCAGCAGCTTGCGAACTAGCGGCTACAATGAGCAGTTCTTC.

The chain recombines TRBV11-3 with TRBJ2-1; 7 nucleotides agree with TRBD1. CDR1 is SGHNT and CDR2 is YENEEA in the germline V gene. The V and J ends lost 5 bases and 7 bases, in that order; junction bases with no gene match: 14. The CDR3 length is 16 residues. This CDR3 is CASSRSGGFSGNEQFF. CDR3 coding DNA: TGTGCCAGCAGCCGATCAGGGGGTTTCTCTGGGAATGAGCAGTTCTTC.

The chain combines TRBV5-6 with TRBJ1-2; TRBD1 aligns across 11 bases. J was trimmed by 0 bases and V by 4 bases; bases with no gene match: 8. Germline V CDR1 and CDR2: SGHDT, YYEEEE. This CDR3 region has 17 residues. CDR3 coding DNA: TGTGCCAGCAGCGTTGGGACAGGGGGATTAGCTAACTATGGCTACACCTTC. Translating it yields CASSVGTGGLANYGYTF.

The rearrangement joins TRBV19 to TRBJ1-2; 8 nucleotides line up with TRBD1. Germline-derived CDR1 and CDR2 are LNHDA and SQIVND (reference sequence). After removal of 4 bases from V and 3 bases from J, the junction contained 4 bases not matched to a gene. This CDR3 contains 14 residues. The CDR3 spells CASSSRGPDYGYTF. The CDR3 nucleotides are TGTGCCAGTAGTAGCAGGGGGCCGGACTATGGCTACACCTTC.

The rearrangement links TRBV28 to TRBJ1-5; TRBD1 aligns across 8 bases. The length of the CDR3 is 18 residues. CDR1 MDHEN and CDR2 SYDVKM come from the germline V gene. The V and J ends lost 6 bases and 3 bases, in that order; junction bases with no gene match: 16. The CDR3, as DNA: TGTGCCAGCAGCCTGAGTTATCAGGGGGCAAGTTTCAATCAGCCCCAGCATTTT. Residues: CASSLSYQGASFNQPQHF.

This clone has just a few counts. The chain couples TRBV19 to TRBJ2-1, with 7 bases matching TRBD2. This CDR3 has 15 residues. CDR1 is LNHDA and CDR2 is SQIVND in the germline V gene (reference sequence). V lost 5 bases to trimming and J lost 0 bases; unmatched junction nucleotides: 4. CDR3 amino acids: CASSVRGVSYNEQFF. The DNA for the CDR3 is TGTGCCAGTAGTGTACGGGGGGTCTCCTACAATGAGCAGTTCTTC.

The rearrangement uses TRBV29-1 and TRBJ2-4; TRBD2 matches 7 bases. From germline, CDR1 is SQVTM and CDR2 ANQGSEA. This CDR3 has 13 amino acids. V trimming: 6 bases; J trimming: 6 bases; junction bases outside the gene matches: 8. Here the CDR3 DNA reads TGCAGCGTGGTGAAGGGCGGGGGAAACATTCAGTACTTC. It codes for CSVVKGGGNIQYF.

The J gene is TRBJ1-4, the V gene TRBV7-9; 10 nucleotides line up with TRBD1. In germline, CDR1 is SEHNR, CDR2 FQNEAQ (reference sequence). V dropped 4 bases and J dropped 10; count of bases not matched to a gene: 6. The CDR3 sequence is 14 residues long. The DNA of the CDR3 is TGTGCCAGCAGCTCCGGACAGGGGGGTTCAAAACTGTTTTTT. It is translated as CASSSGQGGSKLFF.

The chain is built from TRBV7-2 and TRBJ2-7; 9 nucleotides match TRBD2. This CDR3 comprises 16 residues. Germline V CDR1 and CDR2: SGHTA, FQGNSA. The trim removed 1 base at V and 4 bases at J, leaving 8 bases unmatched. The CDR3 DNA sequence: TGTGCCAGCAGCTTAGACAGTAGCGGGAGATTTTACGAGCAGTACTTC. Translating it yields CASSLDSSGRFYEQYF.

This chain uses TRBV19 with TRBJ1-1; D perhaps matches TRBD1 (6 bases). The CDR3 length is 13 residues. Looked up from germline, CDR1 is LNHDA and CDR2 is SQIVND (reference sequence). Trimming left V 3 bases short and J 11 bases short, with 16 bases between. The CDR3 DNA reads TGTGCCAGTAGTATCAGGGGCACAAACGTGGCTTTCTTT. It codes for CASSIRGTNVAFF.

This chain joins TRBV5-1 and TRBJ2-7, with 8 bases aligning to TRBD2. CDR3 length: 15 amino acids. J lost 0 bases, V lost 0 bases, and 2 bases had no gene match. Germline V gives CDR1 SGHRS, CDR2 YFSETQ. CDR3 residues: CASSLDSGTSYEQYF. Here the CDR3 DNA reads TGCGCCAGCAGCTTGGATAGCGGGACCTCCTACGAGCAGTACTTC.

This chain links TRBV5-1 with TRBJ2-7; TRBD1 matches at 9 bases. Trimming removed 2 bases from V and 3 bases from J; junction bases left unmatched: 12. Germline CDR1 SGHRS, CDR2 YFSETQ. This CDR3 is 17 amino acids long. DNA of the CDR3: TGCGCCAGCAGCTTAGAGGGACAGGGCCACCTTAGCTACGAGCAGTACTTC. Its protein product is CASSLEGQGHLSYEQYF.

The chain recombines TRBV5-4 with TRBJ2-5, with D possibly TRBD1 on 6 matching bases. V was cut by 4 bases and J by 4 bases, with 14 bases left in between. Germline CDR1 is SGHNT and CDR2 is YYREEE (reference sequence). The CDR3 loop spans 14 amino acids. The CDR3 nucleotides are TGTGCCAGCAGCCACCGGGACACTAGAGAGACCCAGTACTTC. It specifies CASSHRDTRETQYF. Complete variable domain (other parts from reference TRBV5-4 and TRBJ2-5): ETGVTQSPTHLIKTRGQQVTLRCSSQSGHNTVSWYQQALGQGPQFIFQYYREEENGRGNFPPRFSGLQFPNYSSELNVNALELDDSALYLCASSHRDTRETQYFGPGTRLLVL.

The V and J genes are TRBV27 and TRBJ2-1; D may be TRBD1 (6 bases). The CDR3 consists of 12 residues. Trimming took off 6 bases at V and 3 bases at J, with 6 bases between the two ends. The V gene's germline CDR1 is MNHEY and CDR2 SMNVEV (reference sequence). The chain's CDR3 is CASRDSYNEQFF. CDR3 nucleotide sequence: TGTGCCAGCAGGGACAGCTACAATGAGCAGTTCTTC.

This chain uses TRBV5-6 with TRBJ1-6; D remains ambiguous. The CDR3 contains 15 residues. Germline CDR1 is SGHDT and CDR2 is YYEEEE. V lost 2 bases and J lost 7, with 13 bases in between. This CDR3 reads CASSLLRGTNSPLHF. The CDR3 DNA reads TGTGCCAGCAGCTTACTCAGAGGAACCAATTCACCCCTCCACTTT.

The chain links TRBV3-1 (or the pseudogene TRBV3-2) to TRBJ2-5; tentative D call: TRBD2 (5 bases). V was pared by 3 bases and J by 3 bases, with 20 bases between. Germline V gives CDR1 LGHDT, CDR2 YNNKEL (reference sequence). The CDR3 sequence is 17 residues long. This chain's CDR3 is CASSHGLGAHHEETQYF. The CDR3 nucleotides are TGTGCCAGCAGCCATGGTTTGGGAGCCCATCACGAAGAGACCCAGTACTTC.

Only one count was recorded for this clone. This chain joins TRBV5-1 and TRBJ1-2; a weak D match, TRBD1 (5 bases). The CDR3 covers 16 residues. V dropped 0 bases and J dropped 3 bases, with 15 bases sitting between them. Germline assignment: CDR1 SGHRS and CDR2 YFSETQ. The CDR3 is CASSLDGQGSYYGYTF. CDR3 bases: TGCGCCAGCAGCTTGGACGGGCAGGGTTCTTACTATGGCTACACCTTC.

CDR3 DNA: TGTGCCAGCAGCGTTGCCGGGACTAGCGGGAGGGTAGGCACCGGGGAGCTGTTTTTT. Translation gives CASSVAGTSGRVGTGELFF. V usage is TRBV9 and J usage is TRBJ2-2; 16 bases fit TRBD2. Germline V gene data show CDR1 as SGDLS and CDR2 as YYNGEE. CDR3 length: 19 amino acids. The trim removed 2 bases at V and 4 bases at J, leaving 8 bases unmatched.

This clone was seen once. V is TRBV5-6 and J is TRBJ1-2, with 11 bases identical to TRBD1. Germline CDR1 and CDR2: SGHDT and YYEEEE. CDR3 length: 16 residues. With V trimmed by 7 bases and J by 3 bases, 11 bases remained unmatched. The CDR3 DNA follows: TGTGCCAGCGAGGTATGGACAGGGGGCGCGGACTATGGCTACACCTTC. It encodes CASEVWTGGADYGYTF.